This section outlines one T cell receptor beta chain sequence together with its context. What it binds is not known. Measured with immunoSEQ multiplex PCR; TCRdb has only the in-frame clones, and not every one. The table records about 24,000 clones, 55% to 75% of them present only once. The data stem from a study of T cell clones after liver transplantation. Overall study context: Liver transplant recipients had immunosuppression withdrawal attempted within 2 years. Samples came pre-transplant, pre-randomization before withdrawal, and post-randomization after withdrawal ended.

Whole-study findings and limits: In most of the 8 subjects, circulating graft-donor-reactive CD4 TCRbeta sequences fell significantly after transplant.

The germline CDR1 and CDR2 sequences are MDHEN and SYDVKM. V was pared by 4 bases and J by 3 bases, with 13 bases between. The CDR3 is made up of 15 amino acids. Sample: CD4+ T cells from blood, taken before liver transplant. The chain employs TRBV28 and TRBJ2-4; D ambiguous. The TCR originated in a human donor who received a liver transplant. CDR3 amino acids: CASSSPATSKNIQYF. CDR3 coding DNA: TGTGCCAGCAGTTCGCCCGCGACCAGCAAAAACATTCAGTACTTC.